A selection of T cell receptor beta chains follows, all from one sample in a study of cytomegalovirus exposure and HLA in healthy donors. Libraries were prepared by immunoSEQ multiplex PCR; TCRdb keeps only in-frame clonotypes and omits some of them. The sample consists of 19,000 or so clones, around 75% of them appearing once. Sequenced sample: PBMCs. The receptors come from a man between 18 and 35 years old in good health and CMV-seronegative. CDR3s include the opening cysteine and the closing phenylalanine or tryptophan. D genes are given only for firm matches. For some rows the clone size is stated as once, few or many, or as a class when expanded; others skip it.

v_call,d_call,j_call,clone_size,cdr3_nt,cdr3_aa
TRBV29-1,NA,TRBJ1-2,NA,TGCAGCGTCGCTCCTACAGGGAACTATGGCTACACCTTC,CSVAPTGNYGYTF
TRBV29-1,NA,TRBJ2-1,NA,TGCAGCGTTGGATCCGGTTATGAGCAGTTCTTC,CSVGSGYEQFF
TRBV30,TRBD1,TRBJ1-2,NA,TGTGCCTGGAGTGGGGGACAGGGCGTTTATCGTGATGGCTACACCTTC,CAWSGGQGVYRDGYTF
TRBV5-1,TRBD1,TRBJ2-1,few,TGCGCCAGCAGCAGGAGACAGGGGGACGTCAATGAGCAGTTCTTC,CASSRRQGDVNEQFF
TRBV7-3,TRBD2,TRBJ2-1,NA,TGTGCCAGCAGCTTGTGGAACGGGGGGAACAATGAGCAGTTCTTC,CASSLWNGGNNEQFF
TRBV29-1,TRBD2,TRBJ2-7,NA,TGCAGCGTTAGTTTCGGGAGGGGAGGCTCATGGTCAGCCTACGAGCAGTACTTC,CSVSFGRGGSWSAYEQYF
TRBV13,TRBD1,TRBJ1-1,NA,TGTGCCAGCAGCTTAATGGGACAGGGTACTGAAGCTTTCTTT,CASSLMGQGTEAFF
TRBV5-6,NA,TRBJ1-2,NA,TGTGCCAGCAGCTTGGGAACAGGGCTAGCAAACTATGGCTACACCTTC,CASSLGTGLANYGYTF
TRBV12-5,NA,TRBJ2-4,once,TGTGCTAGTGGTGGGAGCCAGAGAAACATTCAGTACTTC,CASGGSQRNIQYF
TRBV5-1,NA,TRBJ1-2,NA,TGCGCCAGCAGCTTGTCAGGGGTCTTTGGCTACACCTTC,CASSLSGVFGYTF
TRBV4-1,TRBD1,TRBJ2-7,NA,TGCGCCAGCAGCCAAGGACAGGGAAGCGAGCAGTACTTC,CASSQGQGSEQYF
TRBV7-6,NA,TRBJ1-5,few,TGTGCCAGCAGCCTTGGGGCGCTGAGTCAGCCCCAGCATTTT,CASSLGALSQPQHF
TRBV6-1,NA,TRBJ2-7,NA,TGTGCCAGCTTCGAGGCGAGCTCCTACGAGCAGTACTTC,CASFEASSYEQYF
TRBV29-1,NA,TRBJ1-1,NA,TGCAGCGTTGATAGAGTAATGAACACTGAAGCTTTCTTT,CSVDRVMNTEAFF
TRBV30,NA,TRBJ1-1,NA,TGTGCCTGGACCAAAGGGGGCACTGAAGCTTTCTTT,CAWTKGGTEAFF
TRBV30,NA,TRBJ1-2,NA,TGTGCCTGGAGACCGGCGGGTAACTATGGCTACACCTTC,CAWRPAGNYGYTF
TRBV5-1,NA,TRBJ1-4,NA,TGCGCCAGCAGCCGGACAGAAATTAATGAAAAACTGTTTTTT,CASSRTEINEKLFF
TRBV30,NA,TRBJ2-1,NA,TGTGCCTGCCAAGGACTACCCGACATCAATGAGCAGTTCTTC,CACQGLPDINEQFF
TRBV25-1,TRBD1,TRBJ1-1,NA,TGTGCCAGCAGTAACCTCGGGACAGGGAACACTGAAGCTTTCTTT,CASSNLGTGNTEAFF
TRBV30,NA,TRBJ1-2,NA,TGTGCCTGGAGGCAGGGTTGGCAATATGGCTACACCTTC,CAWRQGWQYGYTF
TRBV5-1,TRBD1,TRBJ2-1,NA,TGCGCCAGCAGCGGCGGGACAGGGTACGCCAATGAGCAGTTCTTC,CASSGGTGYANEQFF
TRBV29-1,NA,TRBJ1-1,NA,TGCAGCGTTGGTAGAGAACTTGGTTCTGAAGCTTTCTTT,CSVGRELGSEAFF
TRBV7-8,TRBD1,TRBJ1-5,NA,TGTGCCAGCAGCCAGGACAGGAATCAGCCCCAGCATTTT,CASSQDRNQPQHF
TRBV6-1,TRBD1,TRBJ2-5,NA,TGTGCCAGCAGGGAGACCGACAGGGCAGAGACCCAGTACTTC,CASRETDRAETQYF
TRBV6-5,TRBD1,TRBJ1-6,NA,TGTGCCAGCAGTTACGAAACAGGGGGTTCACCCCTCCACTTT,CASSYETGGSPLHF
TRBV30,NA,TRBJ1-1,NA,TGTGCCTGGATAAAGCTAAACACTGAAGCTTTCTTT,CAWIKLNTEAFF
TRBV29-1,NA,TRBJ1-2,NA,TGCAGCGTTGAATGGCAGGGGATCTATGGCTACACCTTC,CSVEWQGIYGYTF
TRBV30,NA,TRBJ2-5,NA,TGTGCCTGGAGTGTACTAACAGGAACTCAAGAGACCCAGTACTTC,CAWSVLTGTQETQYF
TRBV6-5,NA,TRBJ2-7,NA,TGTGCCAGCAGTCGGGACTTTTCCAACTCCTACGAGCAGTACTTC,CASSRDFSNSYEQYF
TRBV15,NA,TRBJ1-6,NA,TGTGCCACCAGCAGAGATCCTTCGGGGGAGTCACCCCTCCACTTT,CATSRDPSGESPLHF
TRBV7-9,NA,TRBJ1-1,NA,TGTGCCAGCACCGGTCCCGGCGGAGTTGAAGCTTTCTTT,CASTGPGGVEAFF
TRBV5-6,NA,TRBJ1-5,NA,TGTGCCAGCAGCTTTCAGCAGGATCAGCCCCAGCATTTT,CASSFQQDQPQHF
TRBV2,NA,TRBJ2-3,NA,TGTGCCAGCAGAGAGTCGACAGTCTCAGATACGCAGTATTTT,CASRESTVSDTQYF
TRBV10-3,NA,TRBJ1-1,NA,TGTGCCATCAGTGAGTCCCGACAGAACACTGAAGCTTTCTTT,CAISESRQNTEAFF
TRBV9,TRBD2,TRBJ2-7,NA,TGTGCCAGCAGCGCCGGGACTAGCGGGGTGTACGAGCAGTACTTC,CASSAGTSGVYEQYF